This T cell receptor beta chain was captured in a study of T cell responses to AZD1222 COVID-19 vaccine (dated by TCRdb to 2020 to 2022). Background for the entire study: A total of 230 to 250 trial participants underwent TCR sequencing, of whom 207 had received two doses of AZD1222 and 26 had received two doses of the MenACWY control vaccine. Enrollment into the trials was organized by age into subgroups of 18-55, 56-69 and 70-plus years, and those subgroups contained roughly 150, 30 and 60 TCR-sequenced participants, respectively. Overall study outcomes, separate from this receptor: Participants were mostly white British and included more females than males, and it was suggested by the authors that clonal diversity may have been underestimated. Because no day 14 peak-response samples were available, repertoires were characterized only after the peak T cell response. The vaccine-associated CD4 TCRs covered the entire spike protein, and the dominant responses fell in regions 160-218 and 743-854. Conclusions about previously exposed vaccinees are limited, since just six AZD1222 recipients were seropositive for SARS-CoV-2 at baseline. A significant rise in spike-specific TCR breadth and depth was observed after two AZD1222 doses relative to day 0 and relative to MenACWY recipients. Nearly half of unique spike-specific TCRs reportedly recognized epitopes outside regions mutated in the B.1.351 and B.1.1.7 variants. In the small 56-69-year group, the increase in depth fell short of significance, most likely because of low power.

The CDR3 regions of human TCRbeta chains were analyzed by immunosequencing. As for the original processing: Repertoire TCRs were matched against a reference library of SARS-CoV-2-specific TCRs generated with the MIRA antigen-specificity platform. Breadth was defined as the fraction of unique TCRs that were SARS-CoV-2-associated. Depth was defined as the fraction of total T cells that were SARS-CoV-2-associated. Using the MIRA data, every spike-specific TCR was mapped to the spike region that the TCR reacted to and assigned to either a CD4 or a CD8 class. Log10-transformed breadth and depth values were compared by one-way ANOVA with Sidak's multiple comparisons tests. Held by TCRdb, this immuneACCESS table contains in-frame sequences only and omits some clones. Under half of the omission traces to an unresolved V gene where checked; the cause of the rest is unknown. That table furnishes V, J and clone size, whereas the DNA furnished D and trimming. The sample records 110,000 or so clones, roughly 88% of which are singletons. The top ten constitute approximately 6.9% of the sample.

The germline V gene (reference sequence) specifies SEHNR as CDR1 and FQNEAQ as CDR2. Between the V and J ends, shortened by 5 bases and 0 bases respectively, the junction contains 7 bases. From the cysteine through the phenylalanine, the CDR3 covers 14 amino acids. Only the CDR3 part of the read is kept: 42 bases, read in frame from the first base. Concerning this clone: The antigen it binds to is not known. It has no much larger one-base neighbor in the sample; base qualities were not kept.

The meaning of the sample's time point label: about 28 days (+/-7) after the second vaccine dose. AZD1222 recipients whose second dose came at about 4 weeks and those whose second dose came at about 12 weeks were combined into one group, since spike-specific TCR depth and breadth did not differ between the two schedules. Vaccinee samples were obtained from the UK trials COV001 and COV002, which included a single-blind randomized controlled phase 2/3 trial of AZD1222 (ChAdOx1 nCoV-19) in healthy adults. For TCRbeta chain sequencing, PBMC samples were collected from trial participants at day 0 and at day 28 after the second dose.

This clonotype was obtained from an adult who received the AZD1222 COVID-19 vaccine. Specimen: peripheral blood, collected 28 days after the second AZD1222 dose. This receptor chain uses TRBV7-9 and TRBJ2-2; confidence is insufficient to name the D gene. The DNA sequence is given as TGTGCCAGCAGCCCACCACCGAACACCGGGGAGCTGTTTTTT. Its amino acids are CASSPPPNTGELFF.